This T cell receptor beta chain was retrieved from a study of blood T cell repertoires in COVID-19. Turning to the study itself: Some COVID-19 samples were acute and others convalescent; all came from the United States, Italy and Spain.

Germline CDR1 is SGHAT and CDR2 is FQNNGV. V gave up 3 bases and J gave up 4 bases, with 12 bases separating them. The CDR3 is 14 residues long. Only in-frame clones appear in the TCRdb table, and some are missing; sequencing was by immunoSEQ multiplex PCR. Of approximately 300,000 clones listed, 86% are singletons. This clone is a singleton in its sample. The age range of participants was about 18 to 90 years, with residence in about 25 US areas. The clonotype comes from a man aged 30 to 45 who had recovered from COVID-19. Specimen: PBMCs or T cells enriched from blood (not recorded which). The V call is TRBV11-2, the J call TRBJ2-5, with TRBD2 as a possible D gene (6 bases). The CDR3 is CASSLAGYLETQYF. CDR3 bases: TGTGCCAGCAGCTTGGCGGGGTATCTAGAGACCCAGTACTTC.